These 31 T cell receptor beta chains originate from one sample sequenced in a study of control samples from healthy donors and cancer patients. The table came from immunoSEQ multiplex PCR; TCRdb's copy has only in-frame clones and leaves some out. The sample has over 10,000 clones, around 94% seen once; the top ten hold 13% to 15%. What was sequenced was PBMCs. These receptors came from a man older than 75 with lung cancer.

The CDR3, as DNA: TGCGCCAGCAGTCCCAAGCCTCCGGGGGGCTATGGCTACACCTTC. It codes for CASSPKPPGGYGYTF. The chain has TRBV4-3 and TRBJ1-2; possibly TRBD1 for D (5 bases). Germline V gene lookup returns CDR1 LGHNA and CDR2 YSLEER. The V end lost 6 bases, the J end lost 4 bases, and 18 bases lay between the germline ends. The CDR3 is made up of 15 amino acids.

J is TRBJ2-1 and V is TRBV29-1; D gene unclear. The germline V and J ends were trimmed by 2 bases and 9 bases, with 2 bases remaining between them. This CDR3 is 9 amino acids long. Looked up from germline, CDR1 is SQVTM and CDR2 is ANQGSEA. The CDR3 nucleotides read TGCAGCGTTGAATCTGAGCAGTTCTTC. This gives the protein CSVESEQFF.

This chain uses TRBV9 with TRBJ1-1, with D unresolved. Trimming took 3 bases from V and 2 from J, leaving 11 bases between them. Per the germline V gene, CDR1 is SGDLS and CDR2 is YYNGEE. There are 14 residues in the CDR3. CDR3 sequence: CASSAGRHNTEAFF. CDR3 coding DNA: TGTGCCAGCAGCGCCGGACGGCACAACACTGAAGCTTTCTTT.

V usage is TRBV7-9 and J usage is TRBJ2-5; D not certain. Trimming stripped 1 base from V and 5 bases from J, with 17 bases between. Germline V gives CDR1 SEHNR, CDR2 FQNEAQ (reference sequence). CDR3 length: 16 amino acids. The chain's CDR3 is CASSLGIESGFETQYF. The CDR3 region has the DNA TGTGCCAGCAGCTTAGGAATCGAGTCCGGGTTCGAGACCCAGTACTTC.

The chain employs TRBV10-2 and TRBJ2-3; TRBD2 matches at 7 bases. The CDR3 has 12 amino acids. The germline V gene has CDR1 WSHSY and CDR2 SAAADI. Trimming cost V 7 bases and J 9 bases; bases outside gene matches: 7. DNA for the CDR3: TGCGCCAGCACAGAAAGCGGGGACACGCAGTATTTT. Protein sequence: CASTESGDTQYF.

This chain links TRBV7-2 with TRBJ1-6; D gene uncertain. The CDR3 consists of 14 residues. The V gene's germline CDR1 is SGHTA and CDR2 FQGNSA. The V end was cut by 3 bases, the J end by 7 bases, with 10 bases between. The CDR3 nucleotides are TGTGCCAGCAGCTTTCCCTCATTGAATTCACCCCTCCACTTT. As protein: CASSFPSLNSPLHF.

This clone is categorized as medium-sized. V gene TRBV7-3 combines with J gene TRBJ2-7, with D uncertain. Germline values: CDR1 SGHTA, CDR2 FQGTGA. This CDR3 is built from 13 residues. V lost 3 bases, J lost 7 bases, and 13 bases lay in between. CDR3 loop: CASSLDGLGEQYF. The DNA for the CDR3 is TGTGCCAGCAGCTTGGACGGTTTGGGGGAGCAGTACTTC.

The CDR3 loop reads CASSPVGGSRSYEQYV. Written as DNA, the CDR3 is TGTGCCAGCAGTCCCGTCGGGGGTTCCCGATCCTACGAGCAGTACGTC. This rearrangement joins TRBV27 to TRBJ2-7, with a possible D match to TRBD2 (6 bases). The V and J ends lost 5 bases and 1 base respectively, with 18 bases between them. The germline V gene encodes CDR1 MNHEY and CDR2 SMNVEV (reference sequence). This CDR3 region has 16 residues.

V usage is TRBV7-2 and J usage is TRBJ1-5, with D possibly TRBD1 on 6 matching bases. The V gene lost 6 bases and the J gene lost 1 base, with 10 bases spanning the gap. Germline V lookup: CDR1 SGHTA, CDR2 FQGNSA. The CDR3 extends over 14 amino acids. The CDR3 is CASRQDSSNQPQHF. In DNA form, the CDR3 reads TGTGCCAGCAGACAGGACAGCAGCAATCAGCCCCAGCATTTT.

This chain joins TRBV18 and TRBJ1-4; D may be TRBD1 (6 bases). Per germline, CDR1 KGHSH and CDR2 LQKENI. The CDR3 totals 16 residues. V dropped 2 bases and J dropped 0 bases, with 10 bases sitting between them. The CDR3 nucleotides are TGTGCCAGCTCACCAAATGCAGGGGCAACTAATGAAAAACTGTTTTTT. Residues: CASSPNAGATNEKLFF.

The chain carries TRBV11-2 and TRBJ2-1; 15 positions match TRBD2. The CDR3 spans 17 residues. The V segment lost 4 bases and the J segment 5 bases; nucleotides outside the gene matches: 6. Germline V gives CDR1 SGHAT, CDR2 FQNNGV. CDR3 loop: CASSSGLAGGGDNEQFF. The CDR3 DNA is TGTGCCAGCAGCTCGGGACTAGCGGGGGGAGGGGACAATGAGCAGTTCTTC.

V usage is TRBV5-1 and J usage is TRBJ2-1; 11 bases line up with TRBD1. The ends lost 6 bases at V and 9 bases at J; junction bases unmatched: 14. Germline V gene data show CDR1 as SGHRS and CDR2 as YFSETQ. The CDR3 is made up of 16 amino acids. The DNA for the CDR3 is TGCGCCAGCAAACCCCCCGGGACAGGGGGTAATGCTGAGCAGTTCTTC. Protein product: CASKPPGTGGNAEQFF.

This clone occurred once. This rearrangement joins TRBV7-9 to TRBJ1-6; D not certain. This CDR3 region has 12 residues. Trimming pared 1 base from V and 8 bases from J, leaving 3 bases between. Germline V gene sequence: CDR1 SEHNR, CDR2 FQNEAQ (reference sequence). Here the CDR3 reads CASSLEDSPLHF. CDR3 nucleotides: TGTGCCAGCAGCTTAGAGGATTCACCCCTCCACTTT. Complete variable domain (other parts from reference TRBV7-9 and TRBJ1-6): DTGVSQNPRHKITKRGQNVTFRCDPISEHNRLYWYRQTLGQGPEFLTYFQNEAQLEKSRLLSDRFSAERPKGSFSTLEIQRTEQGDSAMYLCASSLEDSPLHFGNGTRLTVT.

The CDR3 nucleotides read TGTGCCAGCAGCTTGGACAGGGCCCTCTCCTACGAGCAGTACTTC. Encoded protein: CASSLDRALSYEQYF. The chain employs TRBV5-6 and TRBJ2-7; TRBD1 might be the D (6 bases). CDR1 and CDR2 (germline): SGHDT, YYEEEE. The CDR3 length is 15 residues. Between the trimmed V and J ends, which lost 0 bases and 0 bases, there was a span of 10 bases.

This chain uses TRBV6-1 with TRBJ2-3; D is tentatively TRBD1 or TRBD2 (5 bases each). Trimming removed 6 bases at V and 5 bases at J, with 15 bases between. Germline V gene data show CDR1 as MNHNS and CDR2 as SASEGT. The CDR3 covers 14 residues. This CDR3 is CASSPPGPGDTQYF. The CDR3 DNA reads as TGTGCCAGCAGCCCCCCGGGGCCGGGAGATACGCAGTATTTT.

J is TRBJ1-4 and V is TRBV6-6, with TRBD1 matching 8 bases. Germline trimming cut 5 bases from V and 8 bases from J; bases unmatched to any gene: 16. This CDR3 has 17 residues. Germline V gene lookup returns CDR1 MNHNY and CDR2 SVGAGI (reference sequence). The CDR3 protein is CASSRTGLGVVTEKLFF. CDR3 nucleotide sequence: TGTGCCAGCAGTCGGACAGGGTTGGGGGTGGTTACGGAAAAACTGTTTTTT.

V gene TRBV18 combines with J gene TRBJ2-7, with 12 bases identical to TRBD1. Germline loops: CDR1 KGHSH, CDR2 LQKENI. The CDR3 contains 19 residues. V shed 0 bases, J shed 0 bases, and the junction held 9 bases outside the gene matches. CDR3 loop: CASSPPGTGGAPDSYEQYF. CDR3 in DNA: TGTGCCAGCTCACCACCAGGGACAGGGGGCGCACCCGACTCCTACGAGCAGTACTTC.

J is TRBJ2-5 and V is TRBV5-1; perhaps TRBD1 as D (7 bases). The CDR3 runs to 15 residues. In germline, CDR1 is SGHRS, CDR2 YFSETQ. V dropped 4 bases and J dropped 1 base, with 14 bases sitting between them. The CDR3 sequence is CASSRGTARQETQYF. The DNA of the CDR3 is TGCGCCAGCAGCCGGGGGACAGCCCGCCAAGAGACCCAGTACTTC.

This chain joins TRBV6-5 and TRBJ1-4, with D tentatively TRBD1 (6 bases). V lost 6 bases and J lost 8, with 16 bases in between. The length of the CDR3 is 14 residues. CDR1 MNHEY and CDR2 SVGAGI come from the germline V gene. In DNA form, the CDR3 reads TGTGCCAGCAGCCGGCAGGGGTGGTCCGAAAAACTGTTTTTT. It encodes CASSRQGWSEKLFF.

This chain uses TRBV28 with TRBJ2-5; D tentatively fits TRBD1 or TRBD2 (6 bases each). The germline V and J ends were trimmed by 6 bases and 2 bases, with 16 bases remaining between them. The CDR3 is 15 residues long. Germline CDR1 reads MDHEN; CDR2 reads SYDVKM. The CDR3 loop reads CASRRMGGPQETQYF. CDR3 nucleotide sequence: TGTGCCAGCAGGCGGATGGGGGGCCCTCAAGAGACCCAGTACTTC.

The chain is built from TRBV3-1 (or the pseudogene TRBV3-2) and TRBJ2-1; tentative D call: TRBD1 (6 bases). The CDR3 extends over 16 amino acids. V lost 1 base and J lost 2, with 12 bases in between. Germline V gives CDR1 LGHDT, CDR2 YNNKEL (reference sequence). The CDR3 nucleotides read TGTGCCAGCAGCCAAGGGGGAAGGGGGACCTACAATGAGCAGTTCTTC. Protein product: CASSQGGRGTYNEQFF.

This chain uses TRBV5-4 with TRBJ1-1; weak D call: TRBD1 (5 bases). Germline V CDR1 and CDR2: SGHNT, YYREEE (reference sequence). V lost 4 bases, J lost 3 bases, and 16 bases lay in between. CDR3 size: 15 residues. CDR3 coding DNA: TGTGCCAGCAGCCGAGTGGGGCAGTACGACACTGAAGCTTTCTTT. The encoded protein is CASSRVGQYDTEAFF.

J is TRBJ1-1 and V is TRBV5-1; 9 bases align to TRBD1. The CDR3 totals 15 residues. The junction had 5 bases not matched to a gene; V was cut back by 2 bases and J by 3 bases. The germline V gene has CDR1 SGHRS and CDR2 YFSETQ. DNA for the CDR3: TGCGCCAGCAGCTTACAGGGGGCCAGGGACACTGAAGCTTTCTTT. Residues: CASSLQGARDTEAFF.

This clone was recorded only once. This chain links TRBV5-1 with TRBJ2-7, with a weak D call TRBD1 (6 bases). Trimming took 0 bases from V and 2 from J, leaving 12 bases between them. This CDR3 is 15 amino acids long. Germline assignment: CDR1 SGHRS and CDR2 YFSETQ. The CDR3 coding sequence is TGCGCCAGCAGCTTGGCGCCAGGGGTCCCCTACGAGCAGTACTTC. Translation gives CASSLAPGVPYEQYF.

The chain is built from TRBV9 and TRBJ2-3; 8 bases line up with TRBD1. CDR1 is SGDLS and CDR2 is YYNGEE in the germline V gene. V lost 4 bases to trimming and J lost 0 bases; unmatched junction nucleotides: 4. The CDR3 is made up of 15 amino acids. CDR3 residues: CASSPGQGSTDTQYF. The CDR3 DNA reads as TGTGCCAGCAGCCCCGGACAGGGTAGCACAGATACGCAGTATTTT.

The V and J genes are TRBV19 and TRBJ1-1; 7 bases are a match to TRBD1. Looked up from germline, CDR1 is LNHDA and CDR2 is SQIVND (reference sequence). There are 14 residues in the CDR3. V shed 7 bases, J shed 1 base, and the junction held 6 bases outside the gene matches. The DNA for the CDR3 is TGTGCCAGTATGACAGGGTGGGCGAACACTGAAGCTTTCTTT. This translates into CASMTGWANTEAFF. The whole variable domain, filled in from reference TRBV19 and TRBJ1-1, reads DGGITQSPKYLFRKEGQNVTLSCEQNLNHDAMYWYRQDPGQGLRLIYYSQIVNDFQKGDIAEGYSVSREKKESFPLTVTSAQKNPTAFYLCASMTGWANTEAFFGQGTRLTVV.

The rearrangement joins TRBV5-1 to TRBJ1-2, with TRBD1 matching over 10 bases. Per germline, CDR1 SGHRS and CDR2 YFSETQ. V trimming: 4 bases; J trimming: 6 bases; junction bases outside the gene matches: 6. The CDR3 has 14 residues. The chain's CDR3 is CASSPDRGWHGYTF. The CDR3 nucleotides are TGCGCCAGCAGCCCGGACAGGGGGTGGCATGGCTACACCTTC.

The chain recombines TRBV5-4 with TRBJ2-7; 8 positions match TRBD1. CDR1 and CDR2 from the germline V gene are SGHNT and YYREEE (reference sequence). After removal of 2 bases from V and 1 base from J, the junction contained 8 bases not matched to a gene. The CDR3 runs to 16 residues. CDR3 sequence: CASSFPQGVESYEQYF. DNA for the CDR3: TGTGCCAGCAGCTTCCCACAGGGGGTGGAATCCTACGAGCAGTACTTC.

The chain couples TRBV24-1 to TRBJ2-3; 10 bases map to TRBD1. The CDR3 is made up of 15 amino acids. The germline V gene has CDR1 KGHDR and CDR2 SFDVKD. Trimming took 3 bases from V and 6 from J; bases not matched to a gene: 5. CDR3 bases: TGTGCCACCAGTGATAGGGACAGGGGACTCGATACGCAGTATTTT. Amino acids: CATSDRDRGLDTQYF.

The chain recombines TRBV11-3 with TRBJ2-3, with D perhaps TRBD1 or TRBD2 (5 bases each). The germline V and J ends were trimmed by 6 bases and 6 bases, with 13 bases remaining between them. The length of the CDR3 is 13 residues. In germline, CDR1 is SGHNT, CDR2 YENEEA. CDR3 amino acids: CASRGRWGDTQYF. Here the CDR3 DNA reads TGTGCCAGCAGGGGACGTTGGGGGGATACGCAGTATTTT.

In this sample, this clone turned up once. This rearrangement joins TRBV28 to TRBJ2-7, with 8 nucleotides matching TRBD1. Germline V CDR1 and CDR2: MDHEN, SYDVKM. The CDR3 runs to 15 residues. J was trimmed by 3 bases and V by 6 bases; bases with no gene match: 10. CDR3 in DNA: TGTGCCAGCAGCCCCTCCGGGACAGGCGACTACGAGCAGTACGTC. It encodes CASSPSGTGDYEQYV.